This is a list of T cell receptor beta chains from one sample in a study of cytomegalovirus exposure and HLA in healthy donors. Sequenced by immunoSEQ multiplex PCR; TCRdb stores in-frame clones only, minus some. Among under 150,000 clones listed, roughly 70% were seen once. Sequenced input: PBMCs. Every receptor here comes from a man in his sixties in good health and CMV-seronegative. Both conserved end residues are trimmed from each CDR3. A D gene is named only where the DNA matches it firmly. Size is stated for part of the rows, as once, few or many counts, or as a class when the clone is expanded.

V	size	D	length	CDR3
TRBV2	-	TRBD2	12	ASTPVGEGDTQY
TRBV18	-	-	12	ASSPTGGRTEAF
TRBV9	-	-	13	ASSVGHRSNTEAF
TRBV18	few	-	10	ASSLQNTEAF
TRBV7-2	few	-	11	ASSSTSLGGQY
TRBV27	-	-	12	ASSLWGQQYEQY
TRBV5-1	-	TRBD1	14	ASSTSDRVDNSPLH
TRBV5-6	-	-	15	ASSLGTRGFGADTQY
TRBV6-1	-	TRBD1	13	ASSARQGGWETQY
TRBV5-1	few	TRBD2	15	ASSSRLAGGEQETQY
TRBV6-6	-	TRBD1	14	ASRGRGQGAHQPQH
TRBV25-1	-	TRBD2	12	ASSVGLAGNEQF
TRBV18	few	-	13	ASAPQGPANTEAF
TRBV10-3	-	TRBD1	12	AISGGTGGYEQY
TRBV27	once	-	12	ASSFGWREETQY
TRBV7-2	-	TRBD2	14	ASSPRGGRGANIQY